Shown below are 8 T cell receptor beta chains from a single sample sequenced in a study of T cells after yellow fever vaccination. TCRdb re-called the 5' RACE reads through MiXCR, storing one row per CDR3 protein. This table holds approximately 110,000 distinct CDR3 sequences, under 8.5% found once. Sequenced material: CD4+ T cells sorted from PBMCs, taken 10 to 11 days after the first yellow fever vaccination. The receptor source for this set is a man younger than 35 who received the YFV17D yellow fever vaccine.

The V gene is TRBV28, the J gene TRBJ1-2; 8 nucleotides agree with TRBD1. Trimming took 6 bases from V and 8 from J; bases not matched to a gene: 5. Germline CDR1 MDHEN, CDR2 SYDVKM. This CDR3 region has 12 residues. CDR3 region: CASRKQGGGYTF. In nucleotides, the CDR3 is TGTGCCAGCAGGAAACAGGGGGGCGGCTACACCTTC.

Ten or more counts support this clonotype. The chain employs TRBV3-1 and TRBJ2-2; no definite D call. The CDR3 is made up of 14 amino acids. Germline V CDR1 and CDR2: LGHDT, YNNKEL (reference sequence). The ends were cut back, 1 base at V and 2 bases at J, with 5 bases in the middle. CDR3 residues: CASSQGGNTGELFF. The CDR3 nucleotides read TGTGCCAGCAGCCAAGGGGGAAACACCGGGGAGCTGTTTTTT. The full variable domain, rest sourced from reference TRBV3-1 and TRBJ2-2, is DTAVSQTPKYLVTQMGNDKSIKCEQNLGHDTMYWYKQDSKKFLKIMFSYNNKELIINETVPNRFSPKSPDKAHLNLHINSLELGDSAVYFCASSQGGNTGELFFGEGSRLTVL.

Ten or more counts support this clonotype. The V call is TRBV27, the J call TRBJ2-3, with TRBD2 matching 8 bases. The CDR3 spans 17 residues. Germline values: CDR1 MNHEY, CDR2 SMNVEV (reference sequence). The junction had 7 bases not matched to a gene; V was cut back by 0 bases and J by 2 bases. CDR3 nucleotide sequence: TGTGCCAGCAGTTTATCGGGGCGGGGGGCCGTCACAGATACGCAGTATTTT. It encodes CASSLSGRGAVTDTQYF.

The sample holds many counts of this clonotype. This sequence joins TRBV12-3 or TRBV12-4 and TRBJ2-7; tentatively, D is TRBD1 or TRBD2 (6 bases each). Trimming removed 2 bases from V and 2 bases from J, with 16 bases in between. The CDR3 length is 16 residues. This CDR3 reads CASSLLGGPRPYEQYF. The DNA for the CDR3 is TGTGCCAGCAGTTTATTAGGGGGGCCCCGTCCCTACGAGCAGTACTTC.

The table lists this clonotype with many counts. The V call is TRBV18, the J call TRBJ1-4; no clear D gene. The V and J ends lost 8 bases and 0 bases respectively, with 10 bases between them. The CDR3 is 14 amino acids. The germline V gene has CDR1 KGHSH and CDR2 LQKENI. The CDR3 bases are TGTGCCAGCCAAACAGCCGCAACTAATGAAAAACTGTTTTTT. It translates to CASQTAATNEKLFF.

This clonotype was counted ten times or more. V usage is TRBV29-1 and J usage is TRBJ2-3; D call uncertain. The V gene lost 6 bases and the J gene lost 0 bases, with 16 bases spanning the gap. Germline V gene data show CDR1 as SQVTM and CDR2 as ANQGSEA. This CDR3 region has 15 residues. The CDR3, as DNA: TGCAGCGTCGAGGCCGGAACGAGAAGCACAGATACGCAGTATTTT. This translates into CSVEAGTRSTDTQYF.

V usage is TRBV3-1 and J usage is TRBJ1-4; maybe TRBD1 (6 bases). CDR3 length: 19 residues. Germline V CDR1 and CDR2: LGHDT, YNNKEL (reference sequence). V lost 8 bases and J lost 2, with 27 bases in between. The CDR3 region is CASCLPSKILQGTNEKLFF. The CDR3 nucleotides are TGTGCCAGCTGTTTACCATCAAAGATCCTACAGGGTACTAATGAAAAACTGTTTTTT.

This clonotype was observed at least ten times. This rearrangement joins TRBV5-1 to TRBJ1-1, with a weak D call TRBD1 (6 bases). CDR1 and CDR2 from the germline V gene are SGHRS and YFSETQ. Trimming left V 4 bases short and J 2 bases short, with 15 bases between. The CDR3 sequence is 15 residues long. For the CDR3, the DNA is TGCGCCAGCAGCCGGCAGGGGCCTATAAACACTGAAGCTTTCTTT. It codes for CASSRQGPINTEAFF.